The 23 T cell receptor beta chains given below trace back to one sample, sequenced in a study of T cell responses to AZD1222 COVID-19 vaccine. Repertoires were generated with immunoSEQ multiplex PCR, while TCRdb's copy carries only in-frame clones and drops some. This sample carries more than 150,000 clones, 75% to 90% of them seen once, and the ten largest clones take over 6%. Sequencing used peripheral blood, obtained after recovery from COVID-19. Receptors were obtained from an adult who had recovered from COVID-19.

This chain joins TRBV28 and TRBJ2-4; D is undetermined. Germline V lookup: CDR1 MDHEN, CDR2 SYDVKM. The CDR3 spans 13 residues. V was cut by 5 bases and J by 7 bases, with 12 bases left in between. The DNA of the CDR3 is TGTGCCAGCAGTCGATCAGTCGGGAACATTCAGTACTTC. It codes for CASSRSVGNIQYF.

The count of this clone is one. This chain links TRBV10-3 with TRBJ2-7; D unresolved. V was cut by 2 bases and J by 3 bases, with 2 bases left in between. CDR3 length: 11 amino acids. CDR1 and CDR2 (germline): ENHRY, SYGVKD. CDR3 loop: CAISEVYEQYF. As DNA, the CDR3 is TGTGCCATCAGTGAGGTCTACGAGCAGTACTTC.

This chain links TRBV2 with TRBJ2-1, with D hard to call. Germline assignment: CDR1 SNHLY and CDR2 FYNNEI. This CDR3 is 10 amino acids long. The V end lost 3 bases, the J end lost 13 bases, and 7 bases lay between the germline ends. The CDR3 DNA reads as TGTGCCAGCAGTGACTGGACCCAGTTCTTC. The encoded protein is CASSDWTQFF. Full variable domain (missing parts from reference TRBV2 and TRBJ2-1): EPEVTQTPSHQVTQMGQEVILRCVPISNHLYFYWYRQILGQKVEFLVSFYNNEISEKSEIFDDQFSVERPDGSNFTLKIRSTKLEDSAMYFCASSDWTQFFGPGTRLTVL.

This clone was seen a handful of times. As DNA, the CDR3 is TGTGCCAGCAGCCGAGGAGGCCCCGGGGAAAAACTGTTTTTT. Translation gives CASSRGGPGEKLFF. V is TRBV7-8 and J is TRBJ1-4; no firm D call. The V end lost 5 bases, the J end lost 8 bases, and 15 bases lay between the germline ends. Germline CDR1 reads SGHVS; CDR2 reads FQNEAQ. This CDR3 comprises 14 residues.

This chain connects TRBV5-1 to TRBJ1-3; D unresolved. CDR3 length: 14 amino acids. Trimming stripped 0 bases from V and 8 bases from J, with 12 bases between. Germline assignment: CDR1 SGHRS and CDR2 YFSETQ. The CDR3 DNA reads as TGCGCCAGCAGCTTGGGGACGCCCGGAGACACCATATATTTT. Its translation: CASSLGTPGDTIYF.

V gene TRBV6-4 combines with J gene TRBJ1-1; weak D call: TRBD1 (6 bases). V lost 0 bases, J lost 3 bases, and 23 bases lay in between. The CDR3 has 19 residues. Germline V lookup: CDR1 MRHNA, CDR2 SNTAGT. CDR3 coding DNA: TGTGCCAGCAGTGACTCCCCAGAAATGAAGACAGGAAGGTACACTGAAGCTTTCTTT. The encoded protein is CASSDSPEMKTGRYTEAFF.

The chain recombines TRBV19 with TRBJ2-5; 8 bases line up with TRBD1. The trim removed 6 bases at V and 5 bases at J, leaving 5 bases unmatched. Germline lookup yields CDR1 LNHDA and CDR2 SQIVND (reference sequence). The CDR3 contains 13 residues. This chain's CDR3 is CASSPYRGETQYF. CDR3 coding DNA: TGTGCCAGTAGCCCCTACAGGGGGGAGACCCAGTACTTC.

The chain couples TRBV7-9 to TRBJ1-1; D not certain. With 4 bases removed from V and 1 base from J, the gap between germline ends came to 10 bases. Germline CDR1 and CDR2: SEHNR and FQNEAQ (reference sequence). The CDR3 length is 14 residues. Here the CDR3 reads CASSSQKENTEAFF. The CDR3 DNA is TGTGCCAGCAGCTCACAGAAAGAGAACACTGAAGCTTTCTTT.

The chain uses TRBV5-1 and TRBJ2-3, with 7 bases lining up with TRBD1. The germline gives CDR1 SGHRS, CDR2 YFSETQ. With 4 bases clipped from V and 0 bases from J, the junction kept 8 bases outside the gene matches. The CDR3 loop spans 16 amino acids. CDR3: CASSTGTATSTDTQYF. CDR3 bases: TGCGCCAGCAGCACGGGGACAGCCACTAGCACAGATACGCAGTATTTT.

The table lists this clone with a few counts. The chain has TRBV6-5 and TRBJ2-4; TRBD2 aligns across 10 bases. The CDR3 sequence is 15 residues long. J gave up 8 bases and V 0 bases, and 4 bases lay outside the gene matches. Germline CDR1 is MNHEY and CDR2 is SVGAGI. The CDR3: CASSYSSGGRDIQYF. CDR3 DNA sequence: TGTGCCAGCAGTTACTCTAGCGGGGGGAGAGACATTCAGTACTTC.

V gene TRBV15 combines with J gene TRBJ1-1; D not certain. Germline V gene sequence: CDR1 LNHNV, CDR2 YYDKDF (reference sequence). With 0 bases removed from V and 5 bases from J, the gap between germline ends came to 10 bases. The CDR3 covers 14 residues. As DNA, the CDR3 is TGTGCCACCAGCAGAGATACGGGGAGGACTGAAGCTTTCTTT. The encoded protein is CATSRDTGRTEAFF. The whole variable domain, filled in from reference TRBV15 and TRBJ1-1, reads DAMVIQNPRYQVTQFGKPVTLSCSQTLNHNVMYWYQQKSSQAPKLLFHYYDKDFNNEADTPDNFQSRRPNTSFCFLDIRSPGLGDTAMYLCATSRDTGRTEAFFGQGTRLTVV.

The chain employs TRBV5-4 and TRBJ1-3; D not resolved. The CDR3 consists of 15 residues. The V end lost 5 bases, the J end lost 0 bases, and 12 bases lay between the germline ends. Germline-derived CDR1 and CDR2 are SGHNT and YYREEE (reference sequence). The CDR3 here is CASSPDGSSGNTIYF. The CDR3 DNA is TGTGCCAGCAGTCCCGACGGGTCCTCTGGAAACACCATATATTTT.

The chain combines TRBV6-1 with TRBJ1-6; D call uncertain. Deletions cut 2 bases from V and 2 bases from J, with 10 bases between. The CDR3 has 16 amino acids. The germline CDR1 and CDR2 sequences are MNHNS and SASEGT. The CDR3 is CASSERRRTYNSPLHF. The CDR3, as DNA: TGTGCCAGCAGTGAACGCCGGCGCACCTATAATTCACCCCTCCACTTT.

This clone has more than one count but fewer than ten. The gene calls are TRBV4-2 and TRBJ2-2; 9 bases align to TRBD2. Germline V lookup: CDR1 LGHNA, CDR2 YNFKEQ. The CDR3 consists of 17 residues. Trimming removed 0 bases from V and 5 bases from J; junction bases left unmatched: 7. CDR3 DNA sequence: TGTGCCAGCAGCCAAGATCCTGCGGGAGGGTGGACCGGGGAGCTGTTTTTT. Residues: CASSQDPAGGWTGELFF.

CDR3 sequence (DNA): TGTGCCAGCAGCGCGATATCCAATGAGCAGTTCTTC. Amino acids: CASSAISNEQFF. The rearrangement links TRBV11-2 to TRBJ2-1; D remains ambiguous. The CDR3 covers 12 residues. From germline, CDR1 is SGHAT and CDR2 FQNNGV. Trimming left V 5 bases short and J 6 bases short, with 8 bases between. Drawing the rest from reference TRBV11-2 and TRBJ2-1, the complete variable domain is EAGVAQSPRYKIIEKRQSVAFWCNPISGHATLYWYQQILGQGPKLLIQFQNNGVVDDSQLPKDRFSAERLKGVDSTLKIQPAKLEDSAVYLCASSAISNEQFFGPGTRLTVL.

This clone appeared once. The CDR3 DNA reads TGTGCCAGCAGCCAAGATTACCCCCTTGGAGCGGGCCGCACAGATACGCAGTATTTT. Translation: CASSQDYPLGAGRTDTQYF. This chain uses TRBV4-2 with TRBJ2-3, with TRBD2 as a possible D gene (6 bases). CDR1 and CDR2 (germline): LGHNA, YNFKEQ. The CDR3 runs 19 residues. Between the trimmed V and J ends, which lost 0 bases and 1 base, there was a span of 20 bases.

This sequence joins TRBV7-8 and TRBJ1-2; no clear D. From germline, CDR1 is SGHVS and CDR2 FQNEAQ. V was shortened by 1 base and J by 2 bases, with 17 bases between the two germline ends. The CDR3 consists of 17 residues. The CDR3 is CASSLVIVWTPNYGYTF. The CDR3 DNA sequence: TGTGCCAGCAGCTTAGTCATAGTATGGACTCCAAACTATGGCTACACCTTC.

V is TRBV5-6 and J is TRBJ2-5; perhaps TRBD2 as D (7 bases). This CDR3 is 15 amino acids long. Deletions cut 6 bases from V and 5 bases from J, with 20 bases between. Germline loops: CDR1 SGHDT, CDR2 YYEEEE. CDR3 protein: CASTTLRGAGETQYF. In nucleotides, the CDR3 is TGTGCCAGCACCACCCTCCGGGGGGCGGGGGAGACCCAGTACTTC.

The chain employs TRBV15 and TRBJ2-4, with D possibly matching TRBD2 (5 bases). The CDR3 extends over 18 amino acids. V was trimmed by 0 bases and J by 0 bases, leaving 15 bases between them. Germline V CDR1 and CDR2: LNHNV, YYDKDF (reference sequence). The CDR3: CATSREPGNDLAKNIQYF. For the CDR3, the DNA is TGTGCCACCAGCAGAGAGCCCGGGAACGACTTAGCCAAAAACATTCAGTACTTC. Filled out from reference TRBV15 and TRBJ2-4, the complete variable domain reads DAMVIQNPRYQVTQFGKPVTLSCSQTLNHNVMYWYQQKSSQAPKLLFHYYDKDFNNEADTPDNFQSRRPNTSFCFLDIRSPGLGDTAMYLCATSREPGNDLAKNIQYFGAGTRLSVL.

The J gene is TRBJ1-2, the V gene TRBV7-2; D gene unclear. Trimming removed 5 bases from V and 4 bases from J, with 11 bases in between. The CDR3 is 13 residues long. Germline V gene lookup returns CDR1 SGHTA and CDR2 FQGNSA. The CDR3 loop reads CASSPPFGYGYTF. In DNA form, the CDR3 reads TGTGCCAGCAGCCCCCCCTTTGGCTATGGCTACACCTTC. Full variable domain (outside the CDR3, taken from reference TRBV7-2 and TRBJ1-2): GAGVSQSPSNKVTEKGKDVELRCDPISGHTALYWYRQSLGQGLEFLIYFQGNSAPDKSGLPSDRFSAERTGGSVSTLTIQRTQQEDSAVYLCASSPPFGYGYTFGSGTRLTVV.

The V and J genes are TRBV2 and TRBJ2-7; TRBD1 agrees at 8 bases. This CDR3 region has 13 residues. Trimming cost V 5 bases and J 2 bases; bases outside gene matches: 2. Germline CDR1 and CDR2: SNHLY and FYNNEI. Written as DNA, the CDR3 is TGTGCCAGCAGTACAGGGGGGACCTACGAGCAGTACTTC. Residues: CASSTGGTYEQYF. Combining the CDR3 with reference TRBV2 and TRBJ2-7 gives the whole variable domain EPEVTQTPSHQVTQMGQEVILRCVPISNHLYFYWYRQILGQKVEFLVSFYNNEISEKSEIFDDQFSVERPDGSNFTLKIRSTKLEDSAMYFCASSTGGTYEQYFGPGTRLTVT.

CDR3 nucleotide sequence: TGTGCCAGTAGTATAGATCTTTCAGGGCGTCACACTGAAGCTTTCTTT. As protein: CASSIDLSGRHTEAFF. This chain joins TRBV19 and TRBJ1-1, with a possible D match to TRBD1 (5 bases). Germline V gene lookup returns CDR1 LNHDA and CDR2 SQIVND (reference sequence). The CDR3 consists of 16 residues. Trimming took 0 bases from V and 3 from J, leaving 14 bases between them. The full variable domain, with the rest looked up from reference TRBV19 and TRBJ1-1, is DGGITQSPKYLFRKEGQNVTLSCEQNLNHDAMYWYRQDPGQGLRLIYYSQIVNDFQKGDIAEGYSVSREKKESFPLTVTSAQKNPTAFYLCASSIDLSGRHTEAFFGQGTRLTVV.

In this sample, this clone turned up a few times. The V call is TRBV4-3, the J call TRBJ1-1, with D unresolved. The CDR3 sequence is 15 residues long. The V end was cut by 0 bases, the J end by 4 bases, with 12 bases between. The V gene's germline CDR1 is LGHNA and CDR2 YSLEER. CDR3 sequence reads: CASSQDAGIGTEAFF. The CDR3 DNA reads as TGCGCCAGCAGCCAAGATGCTGGGATTGGCACTGAAGCTTTCTTT.